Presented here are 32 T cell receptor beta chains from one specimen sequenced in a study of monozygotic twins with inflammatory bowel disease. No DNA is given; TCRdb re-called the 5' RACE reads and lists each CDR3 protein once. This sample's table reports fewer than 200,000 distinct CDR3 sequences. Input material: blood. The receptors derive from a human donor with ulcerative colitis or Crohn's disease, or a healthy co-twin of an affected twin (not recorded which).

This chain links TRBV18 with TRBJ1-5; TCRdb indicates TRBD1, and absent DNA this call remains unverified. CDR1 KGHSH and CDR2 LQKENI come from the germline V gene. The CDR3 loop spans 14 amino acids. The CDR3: CASSPGTGFPPQHF.

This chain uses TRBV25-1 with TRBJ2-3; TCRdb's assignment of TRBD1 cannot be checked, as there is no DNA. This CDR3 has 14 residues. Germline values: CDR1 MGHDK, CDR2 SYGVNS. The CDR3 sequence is CASSERTGVDTQYF. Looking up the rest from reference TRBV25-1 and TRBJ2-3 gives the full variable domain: EADIYQTPRYLVIGTGKKITLECSQTMGHDKMYWYQQDPGMELHLIHYSYGVNSTEKGDLSSESTVSRIRTEHFPLTLESARPSHTSQYLCASSERTGVDTQYFGPGTRLTVL.

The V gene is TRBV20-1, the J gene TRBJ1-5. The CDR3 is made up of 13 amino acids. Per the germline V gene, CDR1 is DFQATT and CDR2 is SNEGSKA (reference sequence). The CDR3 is CSALDGSNQPQHF.

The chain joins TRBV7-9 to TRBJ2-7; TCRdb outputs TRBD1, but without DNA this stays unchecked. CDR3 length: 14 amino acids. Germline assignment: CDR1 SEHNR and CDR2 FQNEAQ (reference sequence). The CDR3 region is CASSLRGGDYEQYF.

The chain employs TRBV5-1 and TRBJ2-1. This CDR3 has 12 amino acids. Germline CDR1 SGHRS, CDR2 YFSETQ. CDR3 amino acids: CASSLMSNEQFF.

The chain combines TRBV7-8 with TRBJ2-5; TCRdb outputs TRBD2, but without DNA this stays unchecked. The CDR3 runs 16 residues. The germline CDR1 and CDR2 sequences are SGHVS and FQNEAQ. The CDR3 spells CASSSPRRRAGETQYF. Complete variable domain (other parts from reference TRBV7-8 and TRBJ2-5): GAGVSQSPRYKVAKRGQDVALRCDPISGHVSLFWYQQALGQGPEFLTYFQNEAQLDKSGLPSDRFFAERPEGSVSTLKIQRTQQEDSAVYLCASSSPRRRAGETQYFGPGTRLLVL.

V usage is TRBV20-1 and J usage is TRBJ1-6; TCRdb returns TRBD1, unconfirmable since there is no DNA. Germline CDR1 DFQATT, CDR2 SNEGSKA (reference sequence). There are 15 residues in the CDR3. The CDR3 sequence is CSARIWGEDNSPLHF.

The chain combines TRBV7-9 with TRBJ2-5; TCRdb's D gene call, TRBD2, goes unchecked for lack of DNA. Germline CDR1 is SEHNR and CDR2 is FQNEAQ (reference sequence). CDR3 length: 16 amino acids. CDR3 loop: CASSWGTSGVQETQYF.

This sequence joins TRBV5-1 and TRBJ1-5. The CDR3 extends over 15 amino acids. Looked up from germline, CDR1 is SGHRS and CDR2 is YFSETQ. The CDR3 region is CASSLHGDSNQPQHF.

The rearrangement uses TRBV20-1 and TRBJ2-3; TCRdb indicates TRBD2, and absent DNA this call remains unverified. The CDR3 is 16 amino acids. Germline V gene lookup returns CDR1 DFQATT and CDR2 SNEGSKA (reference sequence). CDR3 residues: CSARDRLAGWGDTQYF.

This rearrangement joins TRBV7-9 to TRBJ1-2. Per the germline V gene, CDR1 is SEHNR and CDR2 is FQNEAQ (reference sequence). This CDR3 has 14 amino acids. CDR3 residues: CASHAPEVNYGYTF.

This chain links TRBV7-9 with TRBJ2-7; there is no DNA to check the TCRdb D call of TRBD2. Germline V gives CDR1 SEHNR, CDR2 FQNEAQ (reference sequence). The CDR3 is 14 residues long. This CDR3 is CASSFTSGSGEQYF.

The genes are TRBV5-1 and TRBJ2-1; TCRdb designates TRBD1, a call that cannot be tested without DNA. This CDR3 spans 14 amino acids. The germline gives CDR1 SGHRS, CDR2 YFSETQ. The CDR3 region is CASKGTGSYNEQFF.

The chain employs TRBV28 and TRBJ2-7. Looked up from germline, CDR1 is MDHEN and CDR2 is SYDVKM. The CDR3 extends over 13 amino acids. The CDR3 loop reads CASSFISTYEQYF. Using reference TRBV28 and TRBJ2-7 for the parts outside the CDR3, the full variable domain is DVKVTQSSRYLVKRTGEKVFLECVQDMDHENMFWYRQDPGLGLRLIYFSYDVKMKEKGDIPEGYSVSREKKERFSLILESASTNQTSMYLCASSFISTYEQYFGPGTRLTVT.

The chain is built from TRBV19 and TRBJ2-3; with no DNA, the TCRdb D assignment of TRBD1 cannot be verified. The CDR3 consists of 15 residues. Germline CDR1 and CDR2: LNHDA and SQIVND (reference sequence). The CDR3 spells CASSIGTGGTDTQYF. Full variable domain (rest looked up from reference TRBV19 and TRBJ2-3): DGGITQSPKYLFRKEGQNVTLSCEQNLNHDAMYWYRQDPGQGLRLIYYSQIVNDFQKGDIAEGYSVSREKKESFPLTVTSAQKNPTAFYLCASSIGTGGTDTQYFGPGTRLTVL.

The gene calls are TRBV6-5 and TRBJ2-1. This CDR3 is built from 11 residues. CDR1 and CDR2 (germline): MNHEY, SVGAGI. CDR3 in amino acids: CASRALNEQFF.

This CDR3 is CASSSRSHKIDYEQYF. The chain has TRBV5-1 and TRBJ2-7. The CDR3 runs to 16 residues. Germline V gene lookup returns CDR1 SGHRS and CDR2 YFSETQ.

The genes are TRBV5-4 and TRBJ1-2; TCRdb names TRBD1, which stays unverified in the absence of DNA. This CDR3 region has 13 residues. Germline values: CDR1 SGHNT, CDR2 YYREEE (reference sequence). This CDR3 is CASSFPGDYGYTF.

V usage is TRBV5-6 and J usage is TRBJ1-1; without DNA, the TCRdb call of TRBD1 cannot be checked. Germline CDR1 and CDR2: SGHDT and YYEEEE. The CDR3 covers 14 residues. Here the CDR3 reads CASSKDRGQTEAFF. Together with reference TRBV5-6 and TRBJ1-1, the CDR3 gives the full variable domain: DAGVTQSPTHLIKTRGQQVTLRCSPKSGHDTVSWYQQALGQGPQFIFQYYEEEERQRGNFPDRFSGHQFPNYSSELNVNALLLGDSALYLCASSKDRGQTEAFFGQGTRLTVV.

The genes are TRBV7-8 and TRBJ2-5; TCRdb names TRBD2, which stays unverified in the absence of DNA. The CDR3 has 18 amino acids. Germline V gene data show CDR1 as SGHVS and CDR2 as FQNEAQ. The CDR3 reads CASSSHRGGAGTVETQYF.

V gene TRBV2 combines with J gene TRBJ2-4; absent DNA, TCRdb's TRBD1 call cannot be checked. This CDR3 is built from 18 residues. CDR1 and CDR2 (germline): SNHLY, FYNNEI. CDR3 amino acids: CASSERGHAGVAKNIQYF.

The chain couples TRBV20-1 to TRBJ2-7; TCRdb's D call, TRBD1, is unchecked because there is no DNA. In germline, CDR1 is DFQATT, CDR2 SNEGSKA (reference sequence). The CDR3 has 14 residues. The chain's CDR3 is CSASGRTGVYEQYF.

CDR3 sequence: CASSLSGTWDTEAFF. The V call is TRBV28, the J call TRBJ1-1. CDR1 is MDHEN and CDR2 is SYDVKM in the germline V gene. This CDR3 is built from 15 residues.

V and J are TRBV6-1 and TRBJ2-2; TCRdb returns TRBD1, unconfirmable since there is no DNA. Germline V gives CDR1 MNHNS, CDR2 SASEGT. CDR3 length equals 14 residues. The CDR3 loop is CASRGTGGTGELFF.

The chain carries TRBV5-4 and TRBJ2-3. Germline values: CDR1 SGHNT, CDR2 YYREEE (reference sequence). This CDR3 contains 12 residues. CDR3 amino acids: CASSLKGDTQYF.

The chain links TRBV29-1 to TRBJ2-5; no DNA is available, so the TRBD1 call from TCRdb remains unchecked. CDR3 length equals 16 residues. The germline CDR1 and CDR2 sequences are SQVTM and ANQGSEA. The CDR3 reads CSKKGQGASLVETQYF.

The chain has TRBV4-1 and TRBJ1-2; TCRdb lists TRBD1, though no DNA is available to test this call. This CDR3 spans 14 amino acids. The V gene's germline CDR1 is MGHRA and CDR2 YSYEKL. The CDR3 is CASSQDRGTFSHTF.

CDR3 region: CASKQGGTTDTQYF. V is TRBV9 and J is TRBJ2-3; TCRdb names TRBD2, which stays unverified in the absence of DNA. This CDR3 is 14 amino acids long. Germline loops: CDR1 SGDLS, CDR2 YYNGEE. Based on the CDR3 plus reference TRBV9 and TRBJ2-3, the full variable domain is DSGVTQTPKHLITATGQRVTLRCSPRSGDLSVYWYQQSLDQGLQFLIQYYNGEERAKGNILERFSAQQFPDLHSELNLSSLELGDSALYFCASKQGGTTDTQYFGPGTRLTVL.

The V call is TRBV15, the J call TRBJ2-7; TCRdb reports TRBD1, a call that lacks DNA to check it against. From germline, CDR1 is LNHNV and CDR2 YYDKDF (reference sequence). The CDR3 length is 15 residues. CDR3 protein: CATSKGTGGINEQYF.

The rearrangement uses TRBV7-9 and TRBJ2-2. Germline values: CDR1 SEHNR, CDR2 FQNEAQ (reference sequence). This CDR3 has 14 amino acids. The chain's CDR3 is CASSSNGGTGELFF.

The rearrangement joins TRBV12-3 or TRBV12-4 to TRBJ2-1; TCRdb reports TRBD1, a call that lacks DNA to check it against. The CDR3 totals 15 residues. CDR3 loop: CASSLTRMGNNEQFF.

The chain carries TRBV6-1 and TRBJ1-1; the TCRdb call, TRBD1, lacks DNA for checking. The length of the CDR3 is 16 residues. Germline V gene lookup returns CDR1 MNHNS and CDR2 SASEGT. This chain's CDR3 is CASSQPIGGWGTEAFF.